These 6 T cell receptor beta chains came from one sample sequenced in a study of shared clonotypes between healthy human individuals. Using immunoSEQ multiplex PCR, the repertoire was profiled, and TCRdb retains in-frame clones only, with some absent. Here the sample spans about 2 million clones, 90% to 95% being singletons. The source material was naive CD4+ T cells sorted from blood. Subset given: CD45RA+ positively selected. These receptors were obtained from a man younger than 35 in good health.

The rearrangement joins TRBV27 to TRBJ2-3, with TRBD2 matching over 11 bases. The V gene end was trimmed by 4 bases and the J gene end by 4 bases; junction bases not matched to a gene: 7. Germline V gene data show CDR1 as MNHEY and CDR2 as SMNVEV (reference sequence). CDR3 length: 16 amino acids. The DNA of the CDR3 is TGTGCCAGCAGTTCGTTAGCGGGAGGGCCGGCAGATACGCAGTATTTT. Protein sequence: CASSSLAGGPADTQYF.

CDR3 coding DNA: TGTGCCAGTACTCACAGGGGGAACACCGGGGAGCTGTTTTTT. It translates to CASTHRGNTGELFF. The genes are TRBV19 and TRBJ2-2; TRBD1 matches 7 bases. J gave up 1 base and V 7 bases, and 3 bases lay outside the gene matches. The CDR3 totals 14 residues. Germline V gene data show CDR1 as LNHDA and CDR2 as SQIVND (reference sequence).

The V call is TRBV2, the J call TRBJ1-2; possible D gene TRBD1, 5 bases. The germline CDR1 and CDR2 sequences are SNHLY and FYNNEI. CDR3 length equals 14 residues. V was clipped by 3 bases and J by 4 bases, with 12 bases between them. CDR3: CASSDQGSAYGYTF. As DNA, the CDR3 is TGTGCCAGCAGTGATCAGGGTAGTGCCTATGGCTACACCTTC.

CDR3 amino acids: CASSEYTEEQFF. CDR3 coding DNA: TGTGCCAGCAGTGAATATACCGAGGAGCAGTTCTTC. The chain uses TRBV25-1 and TRBJ2-1; D is unclear. The V and J ends lost 0 bases and 10 bases respectively, with 7 bases between them. The CDR3 length is 12 residues. CDR1 MGHDK and CDR2 SYGVNS come from the germline V gene. The whole variable domain, filled in from reference TRBV25-1 and TRBJ2-1, reads EADIYQTPRYLVIGTGKKITLECSQTMGHDKMYWYQQDPGMELHLIHYSYGVNSTEKGDLSSESTVSRIRTEHFPLTLESARPSHTSQYLCASSEYTEEQFFGPGTRLTVL.

This chain connects TRBV5-1 to TRBJ1-2; the D is unclear. The V end lost 4 bases, the J end lost 4 bases, and 11 bases lay between the germline ends. The CDR3 length is 13 residues. Per the germline V gene, CDR1 is SGHRS and CDR2 is YFSETQ. This CDR3 is CASSPDLFYGYTF. The CDR3 DNA sequence: TGCGCCAGCAGCCCTGACCTATTCTATGGCTACACCTTC.

The chain has TRBV6-5 and TRBJ2-5; 7 nucleotides line up with TRBD1. Germline assignment: CDR1 MNHEY and CDR2 SVGAGI. The CDR3 has 13 residues. V was clipped by 5 bases and J by 5 bases; unmatched bases: 5. The CDR3 region is CASSIARGETQYF. CDR3 nucleotide sequence: TGTGCCAGCAGTATAGCCAGGGGGGAGACCCAGTACTTC.